This T cell receptor (beta chain) was identified in a study of blood T cell repertoires in COVID-19. Study at large: Researchers got acute and convalescent COVID-19 samples from the United States, Italy and Spain. From T cells, B-cell-depleted T cells, or PBMCs came the material, which was cDNA or gDNA.

Original analysis: Amplification from reference gene primers served as the basis for estimated nucleated cell counts. Clones were sequenced by immunoSEQ multiplex PCR, and TCRdb holds only the in-frame ones, with some missing. V and J calls plus clone size are reproduced from that table; the DNA served to infer D and trimming. The sample lists under 250,000 clones; about 91% were seen once. The source is a woman in her thirties or forties with acute or convalescent COVID-19. The sequencing sample was made of peripheral blood.

Here the CDR3 reads CASSFLQGTEAFF. In nucleotides, the CDR3 is TGTGCCAGCAGCTTCCTGCAGGGGACTGAAGCTTTCTTT. The V gene is TRBV7-9, the J gene TRBJ1-1; D is possibly TRBD1 (6 bases). Trimming removed 3 bases at V and 5 bases at J, with 10 bases between. The V gene's germline CDR1 is SEHNR and CDR2 FQNEAQ (reference sequence). The CDR3 contains 13 residues.